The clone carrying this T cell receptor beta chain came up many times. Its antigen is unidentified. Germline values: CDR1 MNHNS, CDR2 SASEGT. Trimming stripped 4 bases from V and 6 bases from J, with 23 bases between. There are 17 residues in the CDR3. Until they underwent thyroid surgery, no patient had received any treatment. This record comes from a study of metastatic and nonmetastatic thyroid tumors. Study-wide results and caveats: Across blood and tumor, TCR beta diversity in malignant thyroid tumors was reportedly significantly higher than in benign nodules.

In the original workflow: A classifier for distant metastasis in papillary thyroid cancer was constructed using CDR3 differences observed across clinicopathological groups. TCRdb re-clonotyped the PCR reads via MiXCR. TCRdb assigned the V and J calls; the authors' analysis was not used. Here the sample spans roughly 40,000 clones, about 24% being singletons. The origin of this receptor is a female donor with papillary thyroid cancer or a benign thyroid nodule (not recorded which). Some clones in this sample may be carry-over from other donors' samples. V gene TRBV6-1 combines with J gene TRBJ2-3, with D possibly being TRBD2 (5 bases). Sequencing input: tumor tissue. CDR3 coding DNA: TGTGCCAGCAGTGGTTCTCTGGCTAGCTGGATCGCGGATACGCAGTATTTT. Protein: CASSGSLASWIADTQYF.